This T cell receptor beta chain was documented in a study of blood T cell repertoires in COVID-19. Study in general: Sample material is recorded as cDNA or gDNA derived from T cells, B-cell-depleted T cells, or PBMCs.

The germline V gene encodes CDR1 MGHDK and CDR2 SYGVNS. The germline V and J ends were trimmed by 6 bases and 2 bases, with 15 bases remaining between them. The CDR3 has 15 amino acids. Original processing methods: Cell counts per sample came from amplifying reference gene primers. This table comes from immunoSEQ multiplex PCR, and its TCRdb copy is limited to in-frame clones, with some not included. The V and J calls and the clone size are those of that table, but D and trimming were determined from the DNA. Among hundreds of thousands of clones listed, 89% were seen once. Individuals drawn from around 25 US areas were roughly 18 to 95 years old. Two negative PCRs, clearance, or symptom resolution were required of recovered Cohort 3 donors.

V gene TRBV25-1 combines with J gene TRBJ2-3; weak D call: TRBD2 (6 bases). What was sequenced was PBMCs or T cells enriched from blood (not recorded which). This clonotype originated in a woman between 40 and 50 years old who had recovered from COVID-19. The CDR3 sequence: CASSPMAGYTDTQYF. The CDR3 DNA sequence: TGTGCCAGCAGCCCTATGGCGGGGTACACAGATACGCAGTATTTT.